The clone carrying this T cell receptor beta chain was recorded only once. Its antigen remains unidentified. The data are from a study of Ad26.COV2.S vaccination and SARS-CoV-2 variants. The data were produced by immunoSEQ multiplex PCR, yet TCRdb's version contains in-frame clones alone and is incomplete. The sample carries roughly 180,000 clones, roughly 87% recorded once. This CDR3 spans 12 amino acids. Deletions cut 8 bases from V and 9 bases from J, with 14 bases between. CDR1 is MDHEN and CDR2 is SYDVKM in the germline V gene. Study-wide findings and caveats: Reports say spike-specific CD8+ and CD4+ T cell responses covered substantial breadth after vaccination. Vaccinated and placebo-treated recipients had similar non-spike TCR breadth.

This chain joins TRBV28 and TRBJ2-1; D ambiguous. This TCR was sampled from a human donor who had recovered from COVID-19. The specimen was peripheral blood, collected after recovery from COVID-19. CDR3 sequence (DNA): TGTGCCAGCGCCCCCCTAACAAGTGAGCAGTTCTTC. Amino acid sequence: CASAPLTSEQFF.